This TCR beta chain is drawn from a study of shared T cell receptors in the human thymus. This clone was observed once. Here immunoSEQ multiplex PCR was the method, and the copy in TCRdb shows in-frame clones only, minus some. The data show about 730,000 clones, approximately 85% seen once. This sample also belongs to another study, concerning human thymus T cells. As reported in that work: Having corrective surgery for congenital heart defects, healthy Finnish infants were the ones who donated. From resections taken during corrective heart surgery, the thymus tissue was obtained. Seemingly biased V and J gene usage marked thymic and blood repertoires. Related studies noted strongly shared thymic repertoires across unrelated people.

Sequences were obtained from thymocytes. The sequence was collected from a girl under three years old with a congenital heart defect.

The CDR3 DNA is TGTGCCAGCAGTCGACAGAACCTGAACACTGAAGCTTTCTTT. Residues: CASSRQNLNTEAFF. The chain is built from TRBV27 and TRBJ1-1; D possibly corresponds to TRBD1 (5 bases). This CDR3 is built from 14 residues. Germline V gene sequence: CDR1 MNHEY, CDR2 SMNVEV (reference sequence). The ends were cut back, 5 bases at V and 0 bases at J, with 10 bases in the middle.